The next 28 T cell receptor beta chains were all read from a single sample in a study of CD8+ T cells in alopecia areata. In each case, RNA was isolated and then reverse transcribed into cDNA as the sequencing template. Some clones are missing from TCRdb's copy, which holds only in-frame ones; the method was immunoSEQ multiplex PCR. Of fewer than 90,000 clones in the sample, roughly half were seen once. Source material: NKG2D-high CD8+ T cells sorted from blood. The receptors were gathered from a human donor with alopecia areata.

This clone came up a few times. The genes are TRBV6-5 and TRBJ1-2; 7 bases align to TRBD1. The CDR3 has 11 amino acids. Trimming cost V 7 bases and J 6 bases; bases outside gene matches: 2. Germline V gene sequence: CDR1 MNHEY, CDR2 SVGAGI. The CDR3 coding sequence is TGTGCCAGCACCAGGGGGGATGGCTACACCTTC. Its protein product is CASTRGDGYTF.

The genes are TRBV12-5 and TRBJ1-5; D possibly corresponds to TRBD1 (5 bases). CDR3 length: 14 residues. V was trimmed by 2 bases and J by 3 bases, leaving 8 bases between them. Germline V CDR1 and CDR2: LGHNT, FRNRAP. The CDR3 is CASGLLGVNQPQHF. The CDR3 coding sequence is TGTGCTAGTGGTTTGTTAGGGGTCAATCAGCCCCAGCATTTT.

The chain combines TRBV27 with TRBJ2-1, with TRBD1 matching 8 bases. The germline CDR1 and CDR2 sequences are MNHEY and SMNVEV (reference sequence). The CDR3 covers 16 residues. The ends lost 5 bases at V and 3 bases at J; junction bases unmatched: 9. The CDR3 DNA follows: TGTGCCAGCAGTCCTCTCCGGACAGGGCTCTACAATGAGCAGTTCTTC. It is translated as CASSPLRTGLYNEQFF.

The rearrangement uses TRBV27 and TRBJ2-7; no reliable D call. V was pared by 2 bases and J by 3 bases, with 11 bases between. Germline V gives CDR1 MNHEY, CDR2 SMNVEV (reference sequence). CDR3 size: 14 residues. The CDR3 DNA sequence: TGTGCCAGCAGTTTAGAGAGAGACGGCTACGAGCAGTACTTC. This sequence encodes CASSLERDGYEQYF.

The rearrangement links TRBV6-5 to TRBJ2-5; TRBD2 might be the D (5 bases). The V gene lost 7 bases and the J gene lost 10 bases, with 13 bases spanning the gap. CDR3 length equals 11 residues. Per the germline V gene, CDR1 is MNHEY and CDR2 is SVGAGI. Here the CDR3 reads CASTTGLVQYF. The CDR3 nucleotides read TGTGCCAGCACCACCGGACTTGTCCAGTACTTC.

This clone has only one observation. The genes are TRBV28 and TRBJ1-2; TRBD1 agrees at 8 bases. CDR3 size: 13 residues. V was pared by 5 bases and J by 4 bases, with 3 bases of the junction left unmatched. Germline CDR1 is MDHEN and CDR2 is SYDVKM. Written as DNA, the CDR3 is TGTGCCAGCAGTCAGACAGGGGTCTATGGCTACACCTTC. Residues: CASSQTGVYGYTF.

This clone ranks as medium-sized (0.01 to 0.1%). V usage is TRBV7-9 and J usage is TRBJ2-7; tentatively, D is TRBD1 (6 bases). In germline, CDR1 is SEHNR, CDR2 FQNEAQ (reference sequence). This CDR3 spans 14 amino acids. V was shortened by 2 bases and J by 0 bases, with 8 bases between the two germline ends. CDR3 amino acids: CASSLRQDSYEQYF. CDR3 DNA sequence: TGTGCCAGCAGCTTAAGACAGGACTCCTACGAGCAGTACTTC.

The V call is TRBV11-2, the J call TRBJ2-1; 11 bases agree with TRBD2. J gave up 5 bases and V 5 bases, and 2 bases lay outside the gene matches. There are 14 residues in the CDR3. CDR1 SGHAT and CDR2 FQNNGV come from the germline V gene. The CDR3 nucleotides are TGTGCCAGCAGCCCGGGACTAGCGGACAATGAGCAGTTCTTC. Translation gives CASSPGLADNEQFF.

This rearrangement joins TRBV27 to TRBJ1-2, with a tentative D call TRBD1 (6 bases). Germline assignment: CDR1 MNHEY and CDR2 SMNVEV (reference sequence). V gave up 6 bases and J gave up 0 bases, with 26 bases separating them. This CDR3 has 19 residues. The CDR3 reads CASRERTASTSPANYGYTF. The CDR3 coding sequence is TGTGCCAGCAGAGAAAGGACAGCTTCGACCTCACCCGCTAACTATGGCTACACCTTC.

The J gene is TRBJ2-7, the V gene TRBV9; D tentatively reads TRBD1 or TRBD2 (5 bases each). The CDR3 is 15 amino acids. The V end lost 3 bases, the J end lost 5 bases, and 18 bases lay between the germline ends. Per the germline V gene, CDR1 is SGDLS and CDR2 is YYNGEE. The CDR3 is CASSDRGAVSDEQYF. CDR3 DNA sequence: TGTGCCAGCAGCGACCGAGGGGCGGTTTCGGACGAGCAGTACTTC.

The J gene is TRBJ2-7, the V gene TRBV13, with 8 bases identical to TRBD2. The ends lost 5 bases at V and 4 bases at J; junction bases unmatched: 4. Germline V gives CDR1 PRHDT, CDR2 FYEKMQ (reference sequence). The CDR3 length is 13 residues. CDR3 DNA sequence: TGTGCCAGCAGCGGCGGGGGGCGATACGAGCAGTACTTC. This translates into CASSGGGRYEQYF.

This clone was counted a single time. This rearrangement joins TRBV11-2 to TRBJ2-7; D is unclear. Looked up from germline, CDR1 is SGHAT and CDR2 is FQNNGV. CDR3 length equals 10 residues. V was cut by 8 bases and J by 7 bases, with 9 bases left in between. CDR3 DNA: TGTGCCAGCCAACTCTCGGAGCAGTACTTC. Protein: CASQLSEQYF.

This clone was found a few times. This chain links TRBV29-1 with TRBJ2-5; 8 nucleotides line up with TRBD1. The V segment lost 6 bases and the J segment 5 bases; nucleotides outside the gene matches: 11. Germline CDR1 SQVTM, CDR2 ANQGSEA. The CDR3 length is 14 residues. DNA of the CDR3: TGCAGCGTGGGACAGGCTCAGAGAAGGGAGACCCAGTACTTC. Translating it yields CSVGQAQRRETQYF.

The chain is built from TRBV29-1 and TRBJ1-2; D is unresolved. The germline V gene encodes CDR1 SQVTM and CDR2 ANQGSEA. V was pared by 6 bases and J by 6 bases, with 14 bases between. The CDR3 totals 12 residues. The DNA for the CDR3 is TGCAGCGTGGCGGGCGTAAAGAATGGCTACACCTTC. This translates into CSVAGVKNGYTF.

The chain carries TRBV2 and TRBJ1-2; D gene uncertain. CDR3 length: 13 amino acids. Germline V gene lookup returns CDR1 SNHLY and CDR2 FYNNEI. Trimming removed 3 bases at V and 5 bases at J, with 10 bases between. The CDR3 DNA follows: TGTGCCAGCAGTGACAGGTCCAAATATGGCTACACCTTC. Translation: CASSDRSKYGYTF.

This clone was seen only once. The CDR3 reads CASSLERAIDEQFF. Here the CDR3 DNA reads TGTGCCAGCAGTTTAGAGCGAGCCATCGATGAGCAGTTCTTC. The V gene is TRBV27, the J gene TRBJ2-1, with D unresolved. Germline V gives CDR1 MNHEY, CDR2 SMNVEV (reference sequence). V lost 2 bases and J 8 bases, leaving 13 bases between the germline ends. The CDR3 has 14 amino acids.

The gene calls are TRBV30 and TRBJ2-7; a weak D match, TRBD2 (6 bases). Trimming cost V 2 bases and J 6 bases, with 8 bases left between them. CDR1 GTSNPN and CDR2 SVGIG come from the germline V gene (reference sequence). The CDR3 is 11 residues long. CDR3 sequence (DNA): TGTGCCTGGAGTCAGGGAGGCGAGCAGTACTTC. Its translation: CAWSQGGEQYF.

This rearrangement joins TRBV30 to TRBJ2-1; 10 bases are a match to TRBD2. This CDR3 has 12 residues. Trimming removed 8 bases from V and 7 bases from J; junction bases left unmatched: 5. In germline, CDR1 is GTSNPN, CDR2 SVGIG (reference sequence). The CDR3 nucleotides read TGTGCCCTCAAACTAGCGGGGAATGAGCAGTTCTTC. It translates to CALKLAGNEQFF.

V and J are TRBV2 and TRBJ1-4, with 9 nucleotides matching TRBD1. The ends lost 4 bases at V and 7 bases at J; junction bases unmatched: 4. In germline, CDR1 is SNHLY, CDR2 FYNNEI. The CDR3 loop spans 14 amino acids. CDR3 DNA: TGTGCCAGCAGTGGGGACAGGGCTGGTGAAAAACTGTTTTTT. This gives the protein CASSGDRAGEKLFF.

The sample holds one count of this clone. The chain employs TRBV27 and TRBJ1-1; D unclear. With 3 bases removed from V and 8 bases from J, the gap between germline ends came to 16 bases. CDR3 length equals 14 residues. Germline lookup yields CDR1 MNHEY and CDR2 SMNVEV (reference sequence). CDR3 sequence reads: CASSFFFGIQEAFF. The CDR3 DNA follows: TGTGCCAGCAGTTTTTTTTTCGGTATCCAGGAAGCTTTCTTT.

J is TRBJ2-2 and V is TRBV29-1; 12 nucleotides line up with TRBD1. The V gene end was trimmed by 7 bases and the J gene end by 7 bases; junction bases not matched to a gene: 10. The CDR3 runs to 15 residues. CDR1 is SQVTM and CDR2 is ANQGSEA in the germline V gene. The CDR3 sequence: CSALEGQGAIGELFF. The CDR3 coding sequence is TGCAGCGCCCTAGAGGGACAGGGGGCAATCGGGGAGCTGTTTTTT.

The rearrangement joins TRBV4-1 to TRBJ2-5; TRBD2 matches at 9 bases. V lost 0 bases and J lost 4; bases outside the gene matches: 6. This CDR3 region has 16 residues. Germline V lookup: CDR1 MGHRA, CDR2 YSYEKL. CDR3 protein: CASSQEGAGGRETQYF. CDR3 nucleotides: TGCGCCAGCAGCCAAGAAGGGGCGGGGGGGCGAGAGACCCAGTACTTC.

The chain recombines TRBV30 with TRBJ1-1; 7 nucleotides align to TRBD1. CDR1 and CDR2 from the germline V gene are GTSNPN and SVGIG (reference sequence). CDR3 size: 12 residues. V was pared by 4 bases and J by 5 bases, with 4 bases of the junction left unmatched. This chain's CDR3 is CAWTQGGTEAFF. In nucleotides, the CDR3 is TGTGCCTGGACCCAGGGGGGAACTGAAGCTTTCTTT.

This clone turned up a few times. CDR3 DNA: TGTGCCAGCAGCTTAGCAGGGGGAACAGATACGCAGTATTTT. Amino acids: CASSLAGGTDTQYF. This chain joins TRBV7-6 and TRBJ2-3, with D maybe TRBD1 (6 bases). CDR3 length: 14 amino acids. V lost 0 bases and J 3 bases, leaving 7 bases between the germline ends. Germline V gene sequence: CDR1 SGHVS, CDR2 FNYEAQ.

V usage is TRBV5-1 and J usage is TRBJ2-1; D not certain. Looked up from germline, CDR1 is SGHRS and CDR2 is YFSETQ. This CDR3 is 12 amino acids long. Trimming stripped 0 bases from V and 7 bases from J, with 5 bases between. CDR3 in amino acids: CASSLDWNEQFF. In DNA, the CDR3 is TGCGCCAGCAGCTTGGACTGGAATGAGCAGTTCTTC.

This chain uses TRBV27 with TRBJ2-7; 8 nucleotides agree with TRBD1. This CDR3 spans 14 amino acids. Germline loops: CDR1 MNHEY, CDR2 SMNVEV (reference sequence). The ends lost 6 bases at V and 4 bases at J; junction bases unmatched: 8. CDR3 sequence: CASSPDRALYEQYF. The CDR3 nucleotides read TGTGCCAGCAGCCCGGACAGGGCCCTTTACGAGCAGTACTTC.

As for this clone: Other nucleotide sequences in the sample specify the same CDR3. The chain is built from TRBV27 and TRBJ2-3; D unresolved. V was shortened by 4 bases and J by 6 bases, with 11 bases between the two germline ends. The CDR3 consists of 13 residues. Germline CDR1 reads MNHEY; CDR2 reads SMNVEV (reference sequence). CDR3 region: CASSSLPPDTQYF. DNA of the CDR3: TGTGCCAGCAGTTCACTCCCTCCGGATACGCAGTATTTT.

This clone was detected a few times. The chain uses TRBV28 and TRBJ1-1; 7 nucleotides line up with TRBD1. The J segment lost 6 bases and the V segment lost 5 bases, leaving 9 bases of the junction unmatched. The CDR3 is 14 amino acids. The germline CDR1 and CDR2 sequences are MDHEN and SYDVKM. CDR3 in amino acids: CASSLTGSIPEAFF. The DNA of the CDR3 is TGTGCCAGCAGTCTGACAGGGTCAATCCCTGAAGCTTTCTTT.